Shown below are 18 T cell receptor beta chains from a single sample sequenced in a study of shared clonotypes between healthy human individuals. Libraries were prepared by immunoSEQ multiplex PCR; TCRdb keeps only in-frame clonotypes and omits some of them. Of about 2 million clones detected, about 94% appear once; the ten largest clones hold 0.9% to 1.3%. Naive CD8 cells were CD45RO-negative, positively selected for CCR7, excluding terminally differentiated effector memory CD45RA+ cells. Sequences were obtained from naive CD8+ T cells sorted from blood. The receptors shown here come from a young man in good health.

The J gene is TRBJ2-7, the V gene TRBV30, with D perhaps TRBD1 (6 bases). The CDR3 has 14 amino acids. Germline loops: CDR1 GTSNPN, CDR2 SVGIG (reference sequence). V lost 2 bases to trimming and J lost 1 base, with 12 bases between them. CDR3 in DNA: TGTGCCTGGAGTCACGCAACAGGGTCCTACGAGCAGTACTTC. Translated, it gives CAWSHATGSYEQYF.

V is TRBV2 and J is TRBJ2-7, with D hard to call. CDR1 and CDR2 (germline): SNHLY, FYNNEI. The CDR3 extends over 12 amino acids. The V end lost 6 bases, the J end lost 6 bases, and 12 bases lay between the germline ends. The CDR3 sequence is CASSAPPGEQYF. DNA for the CDR3: TGTGCCAGCAGCGCCCCGCCTGGCGAGCAGTACTTC. The full variable domain, completed using reference TRBV2 and TRBJ2-7, is EPEVTQTPSHQVTQMGQEVILRCVPISNHLYFYWYRQILGQKVEFLVSFYNNEISEKSEIFDDQFSVERPDGSNFTLKIRSTKLEDSAMYFCASSAPPGEQYFGPGTRLTVT.

V usage is TRBV9 and J usage is TRBJ1-4; the D gene is possibly TRBD1 (6 bases). The V and J ends lost 0 bases and 6 bases respectively, with 15 bases between them. The CDR3 has 16 residues. Per the germline V gene, CDR1 is SGDLS and CDR2 is YYNGEE. The DNA for the CDR3 is TGTGCCAGCAGCGTAGCCCGCGGGGGGCTCGATGAAAAACTGTTTTTT. Its protein product is CASSVARGGLDEKLFF.

V and J are TRBV9 and TRBJ1-4, with 7 bases fitting TRBD1. Germline values: CDR1 SGDLS, CDR2 YYNGEE. There are 13 residues in the CDR3. J gave up 10 bases and V 1 base, and 4 bases lay outside the gene matches. CDR3 residues: CASSVRGGGKLFF. CDR3 DNA: TGTGCCAGCAGCGTAAGAGGGGGCGGAAAACTGTTTTTT.

This chain uses TRBV27 with TRBJ2-3; D might be TRBD1 or TRBD2, each matching 5 bases. CDR3 length: 19 amino acids. V shed 2 bases and J shed 1 base, with 22 bases lying between them. Per germline, CDR1 MNHEY and CDR2 SMNVEV (reference sequence). CDR3 residues: CASSLALPGAVRGTDTQYF. The DNA for the CDR3 is TGTGCCAGCAGTTTAGCTCTTCCCGGGGCTGTACGGGGCACAGATACGCAGTATTTT.

The chain employs TRBV28 and TRBJ2-1; D unclear. CDR1 is MDHEN and CDR2 is SYDVKM in the germline V gene. The length of the CDR3 is 11 residues. Trimming took off 2 bases at V and 9 bases at J, with 5 bases between the two ends. CDR3 nucleotide sequence: TGTGCCAGCAGTTTAGTGAGTGAGCAGTTCTTC. This translates into CASSLVSEQFF.

This clone came up once. This rearrangement joins TRBV5-6 to TRBJ1-6; no reliable D call. Looked up from germline, CDR1 is SGHDT and CDR2 is YYEEEE. There are 16 residues in the CDR3. V dropped 4 bases and J dropped 10 bases, with 21 bases sitting between them. The CDR3: CASSPRREGLNSPLHF. In nucleotides, the CDR3 is TGTGCCAGCAGCCCCCGGCGGGAGGGTCTCAACTCACCCCTCCACTTT.

This clone was detected only a few times. The V call is TRBV19, the J call TRBJ1-6, with D possibly TRBD1 on 6 matching bases. The CDR3 is made up of 14 amino acids. V lost 3 bases and J 10 bases, leaving 13 bases between the germline ends. From germline, CDR1 is LNHDA and CDR2 SQIVND (reference sequence). CDR3 DNA: TGTGCCAGTAGTATGCCAGGGGTAGGGTCACCCCTCCACTTT. It is translated as CASSMPGVGSPLHF.

This rearrangement joins TRBV15 to TRBJ2-6; D is undetermined. CDR3 length: 13 amino acids. Looked up from germline, CDR1 is LNHNV and CDR2 is YYDKDF (reference sequence). The germline V and J ends were trimmed by 4 bases and 0 bases, with 1 base remaining between them. The chain's CDR3 is CATSISGANVLTF. CDR3 coding DNA: TGTGCCACCAGCATCTCTGGGGCCAACGTCCTGACTTTC.

This clone was picked up one time. This chain joins TRBV9 and TRBJ2-7; D remains unclear. This CDR3 contains 14 residues. Germline CDR1 SGDLS, CDR2 YYNGEE. Trimming shortened V by 4 bases and J by 2 bases, and 13 bases separated the two germline ends. CDR3 sequence: CASSPGSSAYEQYF. In nucleotides, the CDR3 is TGTGCCAGCAGCCCCGGATCCTCTGCCTACGAGCAGTACTTC.

The chain couples TRBV9 to TRBJ1-2, with 11 bases fitting TRBD1. V was clipped by 2 bases and J by 5 bases; unmatched bases: 8. The CDR3 is 16 amino acids. Looked up from germline, CDR1 is SGDLS and CDR2 is YYNGEE. This CDR3 reads CASSVMGQGGKYGYTF. In DNA form, the CDR3 reads TGTGCCAGCAGCGTCATGGGACAGGGGGGAAAGTATGGCTACACCTTC.

The gene calls are TRBV9 and TRBJ2-3; D is undetermined. Trimming pared 6 bases from V and 1 base from J, leaving 9 bases between. Per the germline V gene, CDR1 is SGDLS and CDR2 is YYNGEE. The CDR3 has 13 residues. In DNA, the CDR3 is TGTGCCAGCACCCCGGGCGGCACAGATACGCAGTATTTT. Its protein product is CASTPGGTDTQYF.

The chain links TRBV2 to TRBJ2-7; 8 nucleotides agree with TRBD1. Trimming removed 11 bases from V and 0 bases from J; junction bases left unmatched: 6. Germline loops: CDR1 SNHLY, CDR2 FYNNEI. The CDR3 is made up of 13 amino acids. The chain's CDR3 is CAGMTGDSYEQYF. The CDR3 bases are TGTGCCGGGATGACAGGGGACTCCTACGAGCAGTACTTC.

DNA of the CDR3: TGTGCCAGCAGACAATTTCCCCCCTCAGAGACCCAGTACTTC. Protein product: CASRQFPPSETQYF. The J gene is TRBJ2-5, the V gene TRBV27; D ambiguous. The CDR3 is made up of 14 amino acids. V shed 6 bases and J shed 4 bases, with 15 bases lying between them. Germline CDR1 reads MNHEY; CDR2 reads SMNVEV (reference sequence).

The chain has TRBV7-8 and TRBJ2-1; D possibly corresponds to TRBD2 (6 bases). This CDR3 contains 15 residues. V lost 1 base, J lost 9 bases, and 16 bases lay in between. The V gene's germline CDR1 is SGHVS and CDR2 FQNEAQ. For the CDR3, the DNA is TGTGCCAGCAGCTTAGTGGTCTCGGGGGAGGCTGAGCAGTTCTTC. Encoded protein: CASSLVVSGEAEQFF.

The rearrangement uses TRBV29-1 and TRBJ2-2; 8 bases are shared with TRBD1. CDR1 and CDR2 from the germline V gene are SQVTM and ANQGSEA. The CDR3 runs to 14 residues. Unmatched junction bases numbered 5, after V lost 1 base and J lost 7 bases. The CDR3: CSVEGQGPSGELFF. The CDR3 nucleotides read TGCAGCGTTGAAGGACAGGGGCCGAGCGGGGAGCTGTTTTTT.

This chain uses TRBV7-9 with TRBJ2-5, with TRBD2 matching 7 bases. This CDR3 comprises 19 residues. Per the germline V gene, CDR1 is SEHNR and CDR2 is FQNEAQ (reference sequence). The V and J ends lost 5 bases and 0 bases, in that order; junction bases with no gene match: 18. DNA for the CDR3: TGTGCCAGCAGCCGAGGCTGGGGGGGACTCCCAGGCGACCAAGAGACCCAGTACTTC. Protein: CASSRGWGGLPGDQETQYF.

This rearrangement joins TRBV7-9 to TRBJ2-1, with D hard to call. Germline V CDR1 and CDR2: SEHNR, FQNEAQ (reference sequence). Trimming removed 4 bases from V and 5 bases from J, with 9 bases in between. This CDR3 region has 13 residues. In DNA, the CDR3 is TGTGCCAGCAGCTCCATCCCGGACAATGAGCAGTTCTTC. Protein sequence: CASSSIPDNEQFF.